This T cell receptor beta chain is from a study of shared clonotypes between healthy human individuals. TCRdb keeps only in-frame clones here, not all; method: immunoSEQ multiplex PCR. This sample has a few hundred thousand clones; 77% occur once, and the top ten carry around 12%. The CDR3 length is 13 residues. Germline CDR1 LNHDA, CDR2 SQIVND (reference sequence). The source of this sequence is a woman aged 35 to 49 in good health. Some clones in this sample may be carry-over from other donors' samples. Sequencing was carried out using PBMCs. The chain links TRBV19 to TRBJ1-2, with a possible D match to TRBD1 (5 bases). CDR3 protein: CAPGGPGVYGYTF. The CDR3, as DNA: TGTGCGCCCGGAGGGCCGGGGGTCTATGGCTACACCTTC.